This TCR beta chain was recorded in a study of cytomegalovirus exposure and HLA in healthy donors. Using immunoSEQ multiplex PCR, the repertoire was profiled, and TCRdb retains in-frame clones only, with some absent. This sample carries tens of thousands of clones, roughly 96% of them seen once, and the ten largest clones take approximately 2.5%. With 5 bases clipped from V and 0 bases from J, the junction kept 7 bases outside the gene matches. The CDR3 is 18 residues long. Germline-derived CDR1 and CDR2 are MNHEY and SMNVEV (reference sequence). The sequencing sample was made of PBMCs. The clonotype was recovered from a man between 18 and 29 years old in good health and CMV-seronegative. The chain couples TRBV27 to TRBJ2-6; TRBD1 matches at 10 bases. DNA of the CDR3: TGTGCCAGCAGTCCCTGGACAGGGGGTTCCTCTGGGGCCAACGTCCTGACTTTC. Translation gives CASSPWTGGSSGANVLTF.